This T cell receptor beta chain was recovered during a study of metastatic and nonmetastatic thyroid tumors. Study-level information: Repertoires from blood and tumor or nodule tissue of malignant and benign thyroid patients were compared.

Findings and limits, study-wide: Reports indicated that malignant thyroid tumors showed significantly higher TCR beta diversity than benign nodules did, in blood and tumor.

Patients underwent thyroid surgery, and none had received any treatment before it. With respect to this clone: Its antigen is unknown. The germline gene is not matched at one end of the junction; a read error may be the cause.

CDR3 length: 16 residues. Germline-derived CDR1 and CDR2 are MDHEN and SYDVKM. Methods used by the authors: The study took CDR3 differences across clinicopathological groups and made a distant-metastasis classifier for papillary thyroid cancer from them. TCRdb reanalyzed the PCR reads via MiXCR. These V and J calls originate from TCRdb's pipeline instead of the authors' own analysis. The table lists 21,000 or so clones, about 18% of them singletons. The source of this sequence is a male donor with papillary thyroid cancer or a benign thyroid nodule (not recorded which). Some clones in this sample may be carry-over from other donors' samples. The sample taken for sequencing was blood. This sequence joins TRBV28 and TRBJ2-2; 8 nucleotides agree with TRBD2. CDR3 loop: CASSFPSGSNTVELFF. CDR3 DNA sequence: TGTGCCAGCAGTTTTCCAAGCGGGAGTAACACCGTGGAGCTGTTTTTT.